This TCR beta chain was found in a study of cytotoxic CD8 clonotypes in ibrutinib-treated CLL (dated by TCRdb to the early 2020s). About the full investigation: The cohort included more than 14 treatment-naive and 11 to 12 relapsed/refractory patients; under 18 were IGHV unmutated. Partial responses were observed in some 24 patients and complete responses in 2; after a median follow-up of 68 months, remission was maintained in 14 patients and progression was observed in some twelve. Response samples were taken after a median of roughly 12 months on treatment, ranging from about 6 to 36 months. An average of about 250,000 productive templates and some 99,000 productive rearrangements was obtained per sample. Of the 85 to 90 participants in the trial, about two dozen had longitudinal samples available. Cryopreserved peripheral blood mononuclear cells were collected before treatment, at response, and at either disease progression or sustained remission. Every sample from remission and from progressive disease was obtained while the patients were still on ibrutinib.

This clone was seen only a few times. The clone's antigen remains unknown. Nothing much larger sits one base from this clone, and base qualities are not available. Results and caveats for the whole study, not just this receptor: Baseline clonality was found to be higher than that of age-matched healthy donors and was strongly correlated with circulating CD8+ T-cell counts. Public clonotypes were found to be uncommon and were observed to contract or remain stable during treatment; the increase in clonality was shown to reflect expansion of private clonotypes at ibrutinib response. Lymph node repertoires were not examined, and the timing of sampling was not matched between patients in sustained remission and those whose disease progressed. Clonality increased at ibrutinib response, stayed stable in sustained remission, and fell back toward baseline at progression.

A MiSeq instrument was used for deep resolution sequencing, which targeted depths ranging from 1 in 1 million up to 1 in 200,000 T cells, with coverage averaging 10x for each clonotype. The immunoSEQ hsTCRB Kit was used to generate the TCR beta libraries. In the original analysis: The data were analyzed with ImmunoSEQ Analyzer and ImmunoSEQ Data Assistant, and V, D and J gene assignments followed IMGT definitions. Clonality, which ranges from 0 to 1, was calculated as one minus the normalized Shannon entropy of productive rearrangement frequencies. Only overrepresented clonotypes making up at least 0.05% of the repertoire of each patient were included in the public clonotype analysis. Thirteen repertoires from age-matched healthy donors, obtained from immuneACCESS, served as clonality controls. TCRdb retrieved this table from immuneACCESS and kept in-frame rearrangements only. Not all clones are present; in checked studies, unresolved V genes account for under half, and no reason is known for the remainder. That table furnishes V, J and clone size, whereas the DNA furnished D and trimming. The sample records around 50,000 clones, 45% to 60% of which are singletons. The ten top clones hold approximately 27% of the sample.

The time point label on this specimen signifies: less than 30 months on ibrutinib. For TCR beta library preparation, around 2.1 micrograms of genomic DNA were extracted from the cryopreserved PBMCs. Longitudinal blood samples from CLL patients on ibrutinib monotherapy underwent high-throughput TCR beta sequencing. The patients took part in an open-label, single-center phase 2 trial of ibrutinib monotherapy. Trimming removed 0 bases from V and 8 bases from J, leaving 11 bases between the germline ends. From its cysteine to its phenylalanine, the CDR3 spans 14 amino acids. This entry keeps only the CDR3 DNA: 42 bases, framed from base 1. As encoded in the germline V gene (reference sequence), CDR1 is LNHNV while CDR2 is YYDKDF.

Sequences were derived from PBMCs, sampled after 24 months of ibrutinib treatment. The receptor was isolated from a human donor with chronic lymphocytic leukemia. Rearrangement joined TRBV15 to TRBJ2-4; TRBD2 is a possible D gene, resting on 6 matching bases. The nucleotides are TGTGCCACCAGCAGAGACTCCGGGGGATACATTCAGTACTTC. This codes for CATSRDSGGYIQYF.